The 10 T cell receptor beta chains in this list originate from one sample, sequenced in a study of beta chain features in type 1 diabetes. TCRB transcripts that were expressed got sequenced, as all of the isolated RNA had been reverse transcribed. Sequenced by immunoSEQ multiplex PCR; TCRdb stores in-frame clones only, minus some. The sample has some 150,000 clones, about 10% seen once. The specimen sequenced was naive CD4+ T cells from blood. These receptors came from a man in his late teens or twenties in good health.

This clone came up a few times. J is TRBJ2-5 and V is TRBV5-4; no firm D call. The CDR3 is made up of 14 amino acids. The germline CDR1 and CDR2 sequences are SGHNT and YYREEE (reference sequence). V lost 1 base and J lost 4, with 11 bases in between. The CDR3, as DNA: TGTGCCAGCAGCTTGTCTACGCTTCGAGAGACCCAGTACTTC. This encodes CASSLSTLRETQYF.

The chain couples TRBV9 to TRBJ2-3; TRBD2 matches 8 bases. The CDR3 spans 16 residues. Germline CDR1 and CDR2: SGDLS and YYNGEE. J lost 1 base, V lost 0 bases, and 4 bases had no gene match. For the CDR3, the DNA is TGTGCCAGCAGCGTAGGAGCGGGGGATCGCACAGATACGCAGTATTTT. As protein: CASSVGAGDRTDTQYF.

In this sample, this clone turned up a few times. The rearrangement joins TRBV6-5 to TRBJ1-5; D unclear. The V gene's germline CDR1 is MNHEY and CDR2 SVGAGI. CDR3 size: 15 residues. V dropped 0 bases and J dropped 0 bases, with 6 bases sitting between them. The CDR3 nucleotides are TGTGCCAGCAGTTACTCGCAGGCTAGCAATCAGCCCCAGCATTTT. This gives the protein CASSYSQASNQPQHF.

The chain has TRBV7-2 and TRBJ2-5; a possible D gene is TRBD1 (6 bases). V was clipped by 1 base and J by 4 bases, with 16 bases between them. This CDR3 is 16 amino acids long. Looked up from germline, CDR1 is SGHTA and CDR2 is FQGNSA. CDR3 sequence: CASSLEGTSRGETQYF. The CDR3 DNA is TGTGCCAGCAGCTTAGAAGGGACATCTAGGGGAGAGACCCAGTACTTC.

This clone was counted only a few times. This CDR3 reads CASSAPGQGRDSPLHF. In DNA, the CDR3 is TGTGCCAGCAGTGCCCCGGGACAGGGGAGGGATTCACCCCTCCACTTT. The rearrangement joins TRBV25-1 to TRBJ1-6; 10 bases fit TRBD1. Germline V gene sequence: CDR1 MGHDK, CDR2 SYGVNS. Trimming cost V 4 bases and J 8 bases; bases outside gene matches: 8. This CDR3 contains 16 residues.

The table lists this clone with a few counts. The J gene is TRBJ1-2, the V gene TRBV20-1, with D perhaps matching TRBD1 (5 bases). The CDR3 is 11 amino acids. Trimming shortened V by 7 bases and J by 2 bases, and 8 bases separated the two germline ends. Germline V gene lookup returns CDR1 DFQATT and CDR2 SNEGSKA (reference sequence). The CDR3 region is CSVSGNYGYTF. In DNA, the CDR3 is TGCAGTGTCTCAGGGAACTATGGCTACACCTTC.

This clone was counted a few times. The chain uses TRBV28 and TRBJ2-7, with a weak D call TRBD2 (6 bases). Per the germline V gene, CDR1 is MDHEN and CDR2 is SYDVKM. The CDR3 is 14 residues long. V was pared by 2 bases and J by 3 bases, with 11 bases between. The CDR3 coding sequence is TGTGCCAGCAGTTTAAGATGGGGAGGCTACGAGCAGTACTTC. Protein: CASSLRWGGYEQYF. Looking up the rest from reference TRBV28 and TRBJ2-7 gives the full variable domain: DVKVTQSSRYLVKRTGEKVFLECVQDMDHENMFWYRQDPGLGLRLIYFSYDVKMKEKGDIPEGYSVSREKKERFSLILESASTNQTSMYLCASSLRWGGYEQYFGPGTRLTVT.

This rearrangement joins TRBV6-5 to TRBJ1-3, with TRBD1 as a possible D gene (5 bases). The germline CDR1 and CDR2 sequences are MNHEY and SVGAGI. Trimming shortened V by 6 bases and J by 0 bases, and 9 bases separated the two germline ends. This CDR3 is 14 amino acids long. The CDR3 region is CASSPGGSGNTIYF. The CDR3 nucleotides are TGTGCCAGCAGCCCCGGGGGCTCTGGAAACACCATATATTTT.

The rearrangement links TRBV30 to TRBJ1-4, with no clear D. V was clipped by 3 bases and J by 8 bases, with 7 bases between them. The CDR3 is 11 residues long. Germline CDR1 and CDR2: GTSNPN and SVGIG (reference sequence). For the CDR3, the DNA is TGTGCCTGGAGAATGACAGAAAAACTGTTTTTT. It encodes CAWRMTEKLFF.

This clone was counted a few times. CDR3 region: CASSQVQGGGYTF. The CDR3 DNA reads as TGCGCCAGCAGCCAAGTACAGGGGGGTGGCTACACCTTC. The chain has TRBV4-3 and TRBJ1-2, with 8 bases matching TRBD1. The V gene end was trimmed by 1 base and the J gene end by 7 bases; junction bases not matched to a gene: 2. Per the germline V gene, CDR1 is LGHNA and CDR2 is YSLEER. The CDR3 extends over 13 amino acids.